This T cell receptor (beta chain) was documented in a study of cytomegalovirus exposure and HLA in healthy donors. Study findings and constraints: Cytomegalovirus association was listed for approximately 160 TCR beta chains. Fewer N-insertions (relative to the roughly 630-donor mean) were reportedly seen in an Asian-associated ancestry cluster in a later analysis. When analyzed later, a missense DCLRE1C variant was found to be linked to TCR beta V- and J-gene trimming. The authors assumed roughly uniform sequencing depth across donors for presence/absence analyses.

The PCR ran on 60 Vbeta and 13 Jbeta primers. Produced via immunoSEQ multiplex PCR; TCRdb's table is partial and in-frame only. The table includes around 130,000 clones, around 83% detected once. A remark on this clone: Its matching antigen is unknown.

In germline, CDR1 is MDHEN, CDR2 SYDVKM. Trimming left V 6 bases short and J 0 bases short, with 8 bases between. The CDR3 consists of 13 residues. The sequence was collected from a young woman in good health and CMV-seropositive. The sample consisted of PBMCs. J is TRBJ1-2 and V is TRBV28; maybe TRBD1 (5 bases). In DNA, the CDR3 is TGTGCCAGCAGCCCGACAGCTAACTATGGCTACACCTTC. Its protein is CASSPTANYGYTF.